These 20 T cell receptor beta chains originate from one sample sequenced in a study of T cell clones after liver transplantation. Produced via immunoSEQ multiplex PCR; TCRdb's table is partial and in-frame only. Of just over 60,000 clones listed, 71% were seen once; the top ten hold 15%. This sample comprised CD4+ T cells from blood, obtained before liver transplant. The receptors stem from a human donor who received a liver transplant.

The V call is TRBV13, the J call TRBJ2-1, with TRBD2 identical over 10 bases. Germline V lookup: CDR1 PRHDT, CDR2 FYEKMQ (reference sequence). The CDR3 contains 16 residues. Germline trimming cut 5 bases from V and 7 bases from J; bases unmatched to any gene: 11. CDR3 in DNA: TGTGCCAGCAGCCCTCCTCAGCGGGGGGGCCAAAATGAGCAGTTCTTC. This translates into CASSPPQRGGQNEQFF.

The chain is built from TRBV7-9 and TRBJ2-6; 8 bases line up with TRBD2. This CDR3 spans 16 amino acids. Germline values: CDR1 SEHNR, CDR2 FQNEAQ (reference sequence). Losses at the gene ends were 0 bases for V and 4 bases for J; bases not matched to a gene: 2. The chain's CDR3 is CASSLAGGAGANVLTF. The CDR3 DNA reads TGTGCCAGCAGCTTAGCCGGGGGGGCCGGGGCCAACGTCCTGACTTTC.

The chain uses TRBV4-1 and TRBJ1-2; TRBD1 is a possible D gene (6 bases). This CDR3 spans 15 amino acids. Germline assignment: CDR1 MGHRA and CDR2 YSYEKL. V lost 3 bases and J 4 bases, leaving 15 bases between the germline ends. CDR3 region: CASSHPTTGSYGYTF. The CDR3 coding sequence is TGCGCCAGCAGCCACCCTACGACAGGATCCTATGGCTACACCTTC.

The rearrangement links TRBV5-4 to TRBJ2-3; D unclear. V lost 4 bases, J lost 2 bases, and 20 bases lay in between. This CDR3 is built from 17 residues. Germline loops: CDR1 SGHNT, CDR2 YYREEE (reference sequence). CDR3 sequence (DNA): TGTGCCAGCAGCCTGGCAGGTATAGTGCTGGCCACAGATACGCAGTATTTT. Amino acids: CASSLAGIVLATDTQYF.

The V gene is TRBV5-4, the J gene TRBJ1-2; tentative D call: TRBD1 (5 bases). Trimming shortened V by 3 bases and J by 7 bases, and 16 bases separated the two germline ends. CDR1 is SGHNT, CDR2 YYREEE, per germline (reference sequence). There are 14 residues in the CDR3. CDR3 loop: CASSSGLQRTGYTF. CDR3 DNA sequence: TGTGCCAGCAGCTCGGGACTCCAGAGGACTGGCTACACCTTC. Variable domain in full (rest from reference TRBV5-4 and TRBJ1-2): ETGVTQSPTHLIKTRGQQVTLRCSSQSGHNTVSWYQQALGQGPQFIFQYYREEENGRGNFPPRFSGLQFPNYSSELNVNALELDDSALYLCASSSGLQRTGYTFGSGTRLTVV.

The V and J genes are TRBV9 and TRBJ1-2; D unclear. The ends were cut back, 0 bases at V and 0 bases at J, with 12 bases in the middle. The CDR3 covers 16 residues. Germline CDR1 SGDLS, CDR2 YYNGEE. As DNA, the CDR3 is TGTGCCAGCAGCGTAGATCCCCAGGCAGCTAACTATGGCTACACCTTC. Encoded protein: CASSVDPQAANYGYTF.

The V and J genes are TRBV28 and TRBJ2-2; D is perhaps TRBD2 (5 bases). This CDR3 comprises 13 residues. Per germline, CDR1 MDHEN and CDR2 SYDVKM. Trimming cost V 8 bases and J 1 base, with 8 bases left between them. The CDR3 loop reads CASGRENTGELFF. The CDR3 coding sequence is TGTGCCAGCGGTCGGGAGAACACCGGGGAGCTGTTTTTT. The whole variable domain, filled in from reference TRBV28 and TRBJ2-2, reads DVKVTQSSRYLVKRTGEKVFLECVQDMDHENMFWYRQDPGLGLRLIYFSYDVKMKEKGDIPEGYSVSREKKERFSLILESASTNQTSMYLCASGRENTGELFFGEGSRLTVL.

The J gene is TRBJ1-1, the V gene TRBV28; D is uncertain. The length of the CDR3 is 12 residues. V was clipped by 2 bases and J by 4 bases, with 5 bases between them. Germline CDR1 reads MDHEN; CDR2 reads SYDVKM. The CDR3, as DNA: TGTGCCAGCAGTTTACCCCTCACTGAAGCTTTCTTT. Translating it yields CASSLPLTEAFF. Complete variable domain (other parts from reference TRBV28 and TRBJ1-1): DVKVTQSSRYLVKRTGEKVFLECVQDMDHENMFWYRQDPGLGLRLIYFSYDVKMKEKGDIPEGYSVSREKKERFSLILESASTNQTSMYLCASSLPLTEAFFGQGTRLTVV.

This rearrangement joins TRBV5-1 to TRBJ1-3; the match to TRBD1 covers 10 bases. V was clipped by 4 bases and J by 3 bases; unmatched bases: 1. Germline CDR1 reads SGHRS; CDR2 reads YFSETQ. The CDR3 loop spans 14 amino acids. The CDR3 nucleotides read TGCGCCAGCAGCGACAGGGGGCTTGGAAACACCATATATTTT. It encodes CASSDRGLGNTIYF.

The genes are TRBV11-2 and TRBJ2-5, with D perhaps TRBD2 (7 bases). Germline V gene sequence: CDR1 SGHAT, CDR2 FQNNGV. Trimming pared 4 bases from V and 4 bases from J, leaving 16 bases between. The CDR3 is 15 amino acids. The CDR3 sequence is CASSSSGGGGETQYF. CDR3 sequence (DNA): TGTGCCAGCAGCTCCTCGGGCGGGGGCGGAGAGACCCAGTACTTC.

V gene TRBV18 combines with J gene TRBJ2-5; a possible D gene is TRBD2 (5 bases). Trimming removed 2 bases at V and 5 bases at J, with 12 bases between. Germline V gene sequence: CDR1 KGHSH, CDR2 LQKENI. The length of the CDR3 is 14 residues. CDR3 sequence reads: CASSPAARVETQYF. The CDR3 DNA follows: TGTGCCAGCTCACCAGCAGCGAGGGTGGAGACCCAGTACTTC.

The genes are TRBV11-3 and TRBJ2-7; tentatively, D is TRBD1 (6 bases). The V end was cut by 1 base, the J end by 5 bases, with 12 bases between. CDR3 size: 14 residues. Germline assignment: CDR1 SGHNT and CDR2 YENEEA. For the CDR3, the DNA is TGTGCCAGCAGCTTAGCAGGCAGGGGCGACGAGCAGTACTTC. It codes for CASSLAGRGDEQYF.

This clone was counted between two and nine times. The chain has TRBV7-8 and TRBJ1-5; D not resolved. Germline V gene lookup returns CDR1 SGHVS and CDR2 FQNEAQ. The CDR3 consists of 15 residues. Trimming left V 0 bases short and J 0 bases short, with 6 bases between. This chain's CDR3 is CASSLARVSNQPQHF. The CDR3 DNA reads as TGTGCCAGCAGCTTAGCGAGGGTTAGCAATCAGCCCCAGCATTTT.

This sequence joins TRBV2 and TRBJ2-5; tentatively, D is TRBD2 (7 bases). V was clipped by 1 base and J by 5 bases, with 14 bases between them. CDR1 and CDR2 (germline): SNHLY, FYNNEI. This CDR3 is built from 15 residues. The CDR3 bases are TGTGCCAGCAGTGAAGGGGGGGGGCGCTATGAGACCCAGTACTTC. Its protein is CASSEGGGRYETQYF.

V gene TRBV29-1 combines with J gene TRBJ1-2, with no clear D. V was shortened by 6 bases and J by 8 bases, with 19 bases between the two germline ends. The length of the CDR3 is 13 residues. The V gene's germline CDR1 is SQVTM and CDR2 ANQGSEA. In DNA form, the CDR3 reads TGCAGCGTCCCCCGGAACAGTCGAGTGGGCTACACCTTC. Protein sequence: CSVPRNSRVGYTF.

J is TRBJ2-7 and V is TRBV7-2; D is ambiguous. The germline gives CDR1 SGHTA, CDR2 FQGNSA. The CDR3 is made up of 11 amino acids. Trimming removed 2 bases at V and 6 bases at J, with 5 bases between. The CDR3 DNA reads TGTGCCAGCAGCTTATATTCCGAGCAGTACTTC. As protein: CASSLYSEQYF. Variable domain in full (rest from reference TRBV7-2 and TRBJ2-7): GAGVSQSPSNKVTEKGKDVELRCDPISGHTALYWYRQSLGQGLEFLIYFQGNSAPDKSGLPSDRFSAERTGGSVSTLTIQRTQQEDSAVYLCASSLYSEQYFGPGTRLTVT.

The chain employs TRBV19 and TRBJ2-1, with D maybe TRBD1 (5 bases). CDR3 length equals 14 residues. The V gene lost 3 bases and the J gene lost 8 bases, with 14 bases spanning the gap. CDR1 LNHDA and CDR2 SQIVND come from the germline V gene (reference sequence). In DNA, the CDR3 is TGTGCCAGTAGTATGGGAAGGGGATTCGATGAGCAGTTCTTC. It codes for CASSMGRGFDEQFF. Using reference TRBV19 and TRBJ2-1 for the parts outside the CDR3, the full variable domain is DGGITQSPKYLFRKEGQNVTLSCEQNLNHDAMYWYRQDPGQGLRLIYYSQIVNDFQKGDIAEGYSVSREKKESFPLTVTSAQKNPTAFYLCASSMGRGFDEQFFGPGTRLTVL.

This clone has a handful of counts. The genes are TRBV6-5 and TRBJ2-2; 9 nucleotides line up with TRBD1. The CDR3 loop spans 15 amino acids. Trimming removed 4 bases from V and 5 bases from J; junction bases left unmatched: 5. CDR1 is MNHEY and CDR2 is SVGAGI in the germline V gene. The CDR3 sequence is CASSSGTGRTGELFF. CDR3 bases: TGTGCCAGCAGTTCCGGGACAGGGAGGACCGGGGAGCTGTTTTTT.

This clone was seen a single time. The CDR3 is CASSLGVGQGNSPLHF. CDR3 sequence (DNA): TGTGCCAGCAGTCTGGGTGTGGGACAGGGAAATTCACCCCTCCACTTT. This chain uses TRBV4-2 with TRBJ1-6, with 9 bases fitting TRBD1. Unmatched junction bases numbered 10, after V lost 6 bases and J lost 7 bases. Germline V gene data show CDR1 as LGHNA and CDR2 as YNFKEQ. The CDR3 sequence is 16 residues long.

As to this clone: This sample includes further DNA sequences coding for the same CDR3. The chain is built from TRBV30 and TRBJ2-7; D remains ambiguous. From germline, CDR1 is GTSNPN and CDR2 SVGIG (reference sequence). The CDR3 runs to 15 residues. The V end was cut by 1 base, the J end by 0 bases, with 13 bases between. Here the CDR3 reads CAWSGPRSGSYEQYF. As DNA, the CDR3 is TGTGCCTGGAGTGGCCCGCGGAGTGGCTCCTACGAGCAGTACTTC.